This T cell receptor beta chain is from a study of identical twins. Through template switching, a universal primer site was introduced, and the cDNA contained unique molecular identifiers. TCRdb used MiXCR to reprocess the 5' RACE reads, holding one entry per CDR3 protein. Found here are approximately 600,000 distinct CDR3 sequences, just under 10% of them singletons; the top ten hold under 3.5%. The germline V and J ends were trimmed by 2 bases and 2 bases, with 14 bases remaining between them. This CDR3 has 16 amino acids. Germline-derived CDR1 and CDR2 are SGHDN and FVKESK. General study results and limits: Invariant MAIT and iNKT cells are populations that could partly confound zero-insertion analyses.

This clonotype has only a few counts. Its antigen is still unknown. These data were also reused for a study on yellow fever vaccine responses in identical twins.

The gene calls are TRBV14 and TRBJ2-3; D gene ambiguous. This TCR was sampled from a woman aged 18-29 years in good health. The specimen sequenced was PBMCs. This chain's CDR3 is CASSQLATAVTDTQYF. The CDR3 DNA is TGTGCCAGCAGCCAACTGGCAACGGCAGTCACAGATACGCAGTATTTT.